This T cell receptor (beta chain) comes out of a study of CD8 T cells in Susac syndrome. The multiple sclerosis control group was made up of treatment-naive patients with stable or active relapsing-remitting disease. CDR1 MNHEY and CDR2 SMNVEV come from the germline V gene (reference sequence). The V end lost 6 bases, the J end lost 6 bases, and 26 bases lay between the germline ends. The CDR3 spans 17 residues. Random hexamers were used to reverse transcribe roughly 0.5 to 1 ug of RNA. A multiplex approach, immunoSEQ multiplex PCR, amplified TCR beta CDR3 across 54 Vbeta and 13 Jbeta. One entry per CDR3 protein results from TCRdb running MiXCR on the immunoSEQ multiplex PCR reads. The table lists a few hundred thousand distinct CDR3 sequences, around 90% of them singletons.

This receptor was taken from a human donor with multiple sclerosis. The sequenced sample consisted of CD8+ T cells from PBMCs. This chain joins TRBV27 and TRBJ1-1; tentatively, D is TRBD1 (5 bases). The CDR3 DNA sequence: TGTGCCAGCAGAAATAATCCGGTCCTGACGGGGCAGGCTGAAGCTTTCTTT. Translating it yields CASRNNPVLTGQAEAFF.